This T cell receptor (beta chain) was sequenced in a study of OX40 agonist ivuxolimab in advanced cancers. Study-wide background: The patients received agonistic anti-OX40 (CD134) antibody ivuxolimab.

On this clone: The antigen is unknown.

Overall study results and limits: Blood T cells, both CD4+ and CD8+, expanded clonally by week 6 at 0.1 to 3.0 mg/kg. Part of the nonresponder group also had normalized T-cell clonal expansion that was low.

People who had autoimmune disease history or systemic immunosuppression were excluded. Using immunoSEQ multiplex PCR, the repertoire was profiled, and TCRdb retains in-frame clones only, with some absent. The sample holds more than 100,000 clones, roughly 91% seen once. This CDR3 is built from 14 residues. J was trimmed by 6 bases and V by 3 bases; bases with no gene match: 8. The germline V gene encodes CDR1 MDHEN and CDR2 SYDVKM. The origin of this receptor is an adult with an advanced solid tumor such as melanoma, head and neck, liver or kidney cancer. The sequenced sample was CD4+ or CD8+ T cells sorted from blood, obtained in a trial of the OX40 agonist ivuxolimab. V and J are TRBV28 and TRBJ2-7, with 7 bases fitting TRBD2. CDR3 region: CASSFPRTGGEQYF. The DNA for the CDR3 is TGTGCCAGCAGTTTTCCGAGGACGGGGGGCGAGCAGTACTTC. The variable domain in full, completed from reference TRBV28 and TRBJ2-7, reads DVKVTQSSRYLVKRTGEKVFLECVQDMDHENMFWYRQDPGLGLRLIYFSYDVKMKEKGDIPEGYSVSREKKERFSLILESASTNQTSMYLCASSFPRTGGEQYFGPGTRLTVT.